The 18 T cell receptor beta chains in this list originate from one sample, sequenced in a study of Ad26.COV2.S vaccination and SARS-CoV-2 variants (TCRdb year 2021). The library relied on the immunoSEQ multiplex PCR assay. The table comes from immuneACCESS by way of TCRdb, which keeps in-frame sequences with V and J called. Part of the clones is missing from these tables; in studies checked, under half for an unresolved V gene and the rest for unknown reasons. The sample table contains some 640,000 clones; only one count was recorded for approximately 88% of them. Clones ranked in the top ten supply nearly 1.5% of the sample. According to the study, the label for this sample's treatment or condition signals: over 15 received Ad26.COV2.S at low or high dose, single or two shots; roughly 5 received placebo; per-sample allocation not given. For vaccine and placebo recipients, repertoires were sequenced using samples collected on day 63 after the first injection.

The material sequenced was peripheral blood, taken in a trial of Ad26.COV2.S vaccine versus placebo. Receptors were obtained from a person aged 18-60 years who received the Ad26.COV2.S COVID-19 vaccine or a placebo.

The rearrangement links TRBV19 to TRBJ1-5; no clear D. CDR3 length equals 15 residues. In germline, CDR1 is LNHDA, CDR2 SQIVND (reference sequence). The V end was cut by 3 bases, the J end by 3 bases, with 12 bases between. CDR3: CASSIRPDFNQPQHF. Here the CDR3 DNA reads TGTGCCAGTAGTATTAGGCCCGATTTCAATCAGCCCCAGCATTTT.

CDR3 DNA: TGTGCCAGCAGTGAAGCCGTTGGGGCGCGTTTAGATACGCAGTATTTT. Its translation is CASSEAVGARLDTQYF. V gene TRBV6-1 combines with J gene TRBJ2-3; possibly TRBD1 for D (5 bases). Germline CDR1 reads MNHNS; CDR2 reads SASEGT. Trimming removed 0 bases at V and 5 bases at J, with 15 bases between. The CDR3 has 16 residues.

Of note for this clone: A read error may produce the germline difference seen at one junction end. V is TRBV30 and J is TRBJ2-7; D unresolved. Looked up from germline, CDR1 is GTSNPN and CDR2 is SVGIG (reference sequence). The CDR3 contains 12 residues. The chain's CDR3 is CAWSVVAYGQYF. DNA of the CDR3: TGTGCCTGGAGTGTAGTCGCATACGGGCAGTACTTC.

The chain combines TRBV5-4 with TRBJ1-4; D may be TRBD1 (6 bases). V lost 1 base to trimming and J lost 4 bases, with 14 bases between them. The CDR3 contains 16 residues. The germline V gene encodes CDR1 SGHNT and CDR2 YYREEE (reference sequence). The CDR3 loop reads CASSLLPGQLNEKLFF. The CDR3, as DNA: TGTGCCAGCAGCTTGTTACCGGGACAACTTAATGAAAAACTGTTTTTT.

The chain links TRBV12-3 or TRBV12-4 to TRBJ1-2, with D perhaps matching TRBD1 (6 bases). This CDR3 is built from 13 residues. V was shortened by 3 bases and J by 8 bases, with 13 bases between the two germline ends. Here the CDR3 DNA reads TGTGCCAGCAGTTTCATACAGGGTCGGGGCTACACCTTC. It specifies CASSFIQGRGYTF.

This chain links TRBV7-9 with TRBJ1-2; D gene unclear. The germline V and J ends were trimmed by 1 base and 3 bases, with 12 bases remaining between them. The germline CDR1 and CDR2 sequences are SEHNR and FQNEAQ (reference sequence). The CDR3 covers 15 residues. CDR3 amino acids: CASSLGLAIDYGYTF. The DNA for the CDR3 is TGTGCCAGCAGCTTAGGTTTAGCGATCGACTATGGCTACACCTTC.

The chain is built from TRBV2 and TRBJ1-4; no clear D. Trimming pared 5 bases from V and 7 bases from J, leaving 5 bases between. The CDR3 is 11 residues long. CDR1 and CDR2 (germline): SNHLY, FYNNEI. For the CDR3, the DNA is TGTGCCAGCAGTATCAGTGAAAAACTGTTTTTT. Translation: CASSISEKLFF.

The chain employs TRBV30 and TRBJ2-1, with 9 positions matching TRBD2. Unmatched junction bases numbered 5, after V lost 0 bases and J lost 8 bases. This CDR3 has 14 residues. The germline V gene encodes CDR1 GTSNPN and CDR2 SVGIG (reference sequence). In nucleotides, the CDR3 is TGTGCCTGGAGTGTATTCCTAGCGGGATATGAGCAGTTCTTC. Amino acids: CAWSVFLAGYEQFF.

This clone was observed a few times. J is TRBJ1-6 and V is TRBV19, with a tentative D call TRBD1 (6 bases). Germline V gene sequence: CDR1 LNHDA, CDR2 SQIVND (reference sequence). Trimming stripped 1 base from V and 9 bases from J, with 13 bases between. The CDR3 loop spans 15 amino acids. CDR3 protein: CASSIGGGIPSPLHF. The CDR3 DNA reads TGTGCCAGTAGTATAGGAGGGGGAATCCCTTCACCCCTCCACTTT.

The V gene is TRBV6-5, the J gene TRBJ1-1, with a possible D match to TRBD1 (5 bases). Trimming cost V 4 bases and J 0 bases, with 9 bases left between them. Germline CDR1 and CDR2: MNHEY and SVGAGI. The CDR3 length is 14 residues. The CDR3 spells CASSLGRLNTEAFF. CDR3 nucleotides: TGTGCCAGCAGTTTGGGACGGCTGAACACTGAAGCTTTCTTT.

The V call is TRBV9, the J call TRBJ1-3; TRBD1 matches 7 bases. CDR1 is SGDLS, CDR2 YYNGEE, per germline. The CDR3 has 14 residues. The junction had 4 bases not matched to a gene; V was cut back by 3 bases and J by 4 bases. The CDR3 DNA is TGTGCCAGCAGCGAGGCAGGGGGAGGAAACACCATATATTTT. This sequence encodes CASSEAGGGNTIYF. Full variable domain (outside the CDR3, taken from reference TRBV9 and TRBJ1-3): DSGVTQTPKHLITATGQRVTLRCSPRSGDLSVYWYQQSLDQGLQFLIQYYNGEERAKGNILERFSAQQFPDLHSELNLSSLELGDSALYFCASSEAGGGNTIYFGEGSWLTVV.

This sequence joins TRBV10-3 and TRBJ1-4; D is perhaps TRBD1 (6 bases). This CDR3 has 16 residues. Germline CDR1 and CDR2: ENHRY and SYGVKD. Trimming left V 3 bases short and J 7 bases short, with 18 bases between. The CDR3 DNA is TGTGCCATCAGTGACGGAATGGGCAGGGGTGGTGAAAAACTGTTTTTT. Protein product: CAISDGMGRGGEKLFF.

CDR3 DNA: TGTGCCAGCAGCGCTGGTCTAGCGGGGGGACTTAGCACAGATACGCAGTATTTT. Translated: CASSAGLAGGLSTDTQYF. The V call is TRBV9, the J call TRBJ2-3, with TRBD2 matching over 11 bases. Germline lookup yields CDR1 SGDLS and CDR2 YYNGEE. CDR3 length: 18 residues. J was trimmed by 0 bases and V by 3 bases; bases with no gene match: 9.

This clone was recorded only once. Other DNA sequences in the same sample also yield this CDR3. This chain links TRBV7-9 with TRBJ2-2; D gene unclear. Germline CDR1 SEHNR, CDR2 FQNEAQ (reference sequence). V was trimmed by 5 bases and J by 11 bases, leaving 9 bases between them. The CDR3 is 11 residues long. The chain's CDR3 is CASSPSGELFF. CDR3 in DNA: TGTGCCAGCAGCCCCTCAGGAGAGCTGTTTTTT.

This rearrangement joins TRBV5-1 to TRBJ2-3; 8 bases line up with TRBD1. The CDR3 runs 17 residues. The ends lost 0 bases at V and 3 bases at J; junction bases unmatched: 9. From germline, CDR1 is SGHRS and CDR2 YFSETQ. CDR3 amino acids: CASSLAIRTGTTDTQYF. The DNA for the CDR3 is TGCGCCAGCAGCTTGGCCATCAGGACAGGGACAACAGATACGCAGTATTTT.

This clone came up once. This chain uses TRBV12-3 or TRBV12-4 with TRBJ2-7; no clear D. Trimming shortened V by 6 bases and J by 6 bases, and 15 bases separated the two germline ends. The CDR3 has 13 amino acids. The CDR3 loop is CASSFFRTIEQYF. The DNA for the CDR3 is TGTGCCAGCAGCTTTTTCCGGACCATCGAGCAGTACTTC.

V is TRBV7-2 and J is TRBJ2-5, with TRBD2 identical over 10 bases. CDR3 length: 15 amino acids. CDR1 is SGHTA and CDR2 is FQGNSA in the germline V gene. V lost 1 base and J lost 6; bases outside the gene matches: 5. The CDR3 reads CASSLETSGVQTQYF. The CDR3 bases are TGTGCCAGCAGCTTAGAAACTAGCGGGGTGCAGACCCAGTACTTC.

The chain recombines TRBV18 with TRBJ2-1; no clear D gene. V was cut by 3 bases and J by 0 bases, with 15 bases left in between. The CDR3 runs 17 residues. In germline, CDR1 is KGHSH, CDR2 LQKENI. CDR3 protein: CASSPSVQVLSYNEQFF. The CDR3 DNA reads TGTGCCAGCTCACCGAGCGTCCAGGTCCTCTCCTACAATGAGCAGTTCTTC.